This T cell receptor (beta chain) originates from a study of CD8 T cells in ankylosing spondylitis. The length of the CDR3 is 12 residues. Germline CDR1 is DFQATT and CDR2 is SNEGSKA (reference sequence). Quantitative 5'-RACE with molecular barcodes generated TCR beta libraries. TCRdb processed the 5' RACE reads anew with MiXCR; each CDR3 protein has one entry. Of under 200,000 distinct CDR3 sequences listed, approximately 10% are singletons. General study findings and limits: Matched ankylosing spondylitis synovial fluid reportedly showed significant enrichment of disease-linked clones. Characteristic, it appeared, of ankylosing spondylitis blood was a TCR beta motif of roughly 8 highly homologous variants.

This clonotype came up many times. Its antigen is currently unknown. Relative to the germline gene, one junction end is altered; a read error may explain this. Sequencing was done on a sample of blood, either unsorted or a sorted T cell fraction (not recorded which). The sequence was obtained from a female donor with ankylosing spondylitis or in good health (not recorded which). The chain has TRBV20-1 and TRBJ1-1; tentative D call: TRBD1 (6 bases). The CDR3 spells CSARDKVRGRLF. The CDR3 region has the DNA TGCAGTGCTAGAGATAAGGTCAGGGGACGGCTCTTT.